Detailed here is one TCR beta chain. There are a few counts of this clonotype. The target of this receptor is not known. No base-level quality is on record; no much larger clone is a single base apart. The sample comes from a study of CD8 T cells in ankylosing spondylitis (dated by TCRdb to about 2017). As for the study more broadly: The study profiled T cell receptor beta repertoires in healthy donors and ankylosing spondylitis patients to find disease-linked TCR variants. The full study cohort comprised approximately 23 ankylosing spondylitis patients and some 100 healthy donors. Samples of peripheral blood were taken, and for ankylosing spondylitis patients, synovial fluid was collected as well. The paper as a whole reports these results and caveats: Some motif variants had previously been reported in the synovial fluid and blood of reactive arthritis patients, which suggests shared mechanisms of disease initiation. Blood from ankylosing spondylitis patients appeared to be characterized by a TCR beta motif made up of seven or eight highly homologous amino acid variants. The disease-linked clones had a CD8+ phenotype and were found at relatively low frequencies in peripheral blood. The disease-linked clones were reported as significantly enriched in matched synovial fluid samples from ankylosing spondylitis patients.

The sample was run on an Illumina HiSeq 2500. TCR beta libraries were prepared by quantitative 5'-RACE with molecular barcodes. Processing in the source paper ran as follows. A new computational method based on a probabilistic model of VDJ rearrangement was used to identify disease-linked TCR variants. The public sequencing data were trimmed at Q25 with fastp and processed into clonotypes with MiXCR by TCRdb, which kept only in-frame beta chains. Rows matching on CDR3 protein sequence are summarized as one entry with the most common DNA and genes. TCRdb's processing, not the authors' own work, is the source of the V and J calls. A total of around 340,000 distinct CDR3 sequences appear in this sample, approximately 22% of them only once. The leading ten clones occupy roughly 14% of the sample. The V end gives up 4 bases and the J end 2 bases, leaving 3 bases in the junction not matched to a gene. As encoded in the germline V gene, CDR1 is SQVTM while CDR2 is ANQGSEA. The cysteine opens and the phenylalanine closes a CDR3 of 13 amino acids. Of the read, only the CDR3 DNA is kept; its 39 bases are in frame from base 1.

The sequence was obtained from a male donor with ankylosing spondylitis or in good health (not recorded which). The chain joins TRBV29-1 to TRBJ2-7; 9 of the junction bases match TRBD1. Sequenced: blood, either unsorted or a sorted T cell fraction (not recorded which). At the DNA level, the sequence is TGCAGCGTTGGACAGGGGGTGGCCTACGAGCAGTACTTC. This gives the protein CSVGQGVAYEQYF.